This entry lists 18 T cell receptor beta chains sequenced from one sample in a study of control samples from healthy donors and cancer patients. Method: immunoSEQ multiplex PCR; TCRdb's copy keeps in-frame clones and lacks some. The sample contains 90,000 to 150,000 clones, around 88% of which appear only once. Sequenced input: blood. Receptors originate from a man aged 40-49 years in good health.

The chain uses TRBV24-1 and TRBJ1-2; 8 nucleotides match TRBD1. The CDR3 covers 15 residues. V lost 4 bases to trimming and J lost 7 bases; unmatched junction nucleotides: 10. Germline V gives CDR1 KGHDR, CDR2 SFDVKD. CDR3 DNA: TGTGCCACCAGTGACAAAGGGCAGGGGGCAATTGGCTACACCTTC. Translated: CATSDKGQGAIGYTF.

The V gene is TRBV9, the J gene TRBJ2-2, with D possibly being TRBD2 (5 bases). CDR3 length: 13 residues. Germline V gene data show CDR1 as SGDLS and CDR2 as YYNGEE. The V gene lost 6 bases and the J gene lost 1 base, with 7 bases spanning the gap. The CDR3 loop reads CASIGENTGELFF. The CDR3 region has the DNA TGTGCCAGCATCGGGGAGAACACCGGGGAGCTGTTTTTT.

The gene calls are TRBV6-5 and TRBJ2-7; 9 bases line up with TRBD2. CDR1 MNHEY and CDR2 SVGAGI come from the germline V gene. J gave up 4 bases and V 7 bases, and 11 bases lay outside the gene matches. This CDR3 is built from 15 residues. CDR3 amino acids: CASKKGLAGNYEQYF. The CDR3 nucleotides are TGTGCCAGCAAAAAGGGGCTAGCGGGGAATTACGAGCAGTACTTC.

The chain combines TRBV3-1 (or the pseudogene TRBV3-2) with TRBJ2-3; D is perhaps TRBD1 (5 bases). Germline V lookup: CDR1 LGHDT, CDR2 YNNKEL (reference sequence). Trimming cost V 5 bases and J 3 bases, with 18 bases left between them. The CDR3 length is 16 residues. CDR3: CASSTAEWGITDTQYF. CDR3 in DNA: TGTGCCAGCAGCACTGCAGAATGGGGCATTACAGATACGCAGTATTTT.

The chain has TRBV2 and TRBJ1-1; D is possibly TRBD1 (5 bases). Per the germline V gene, CDR1 is SNHLY and CDR2 is FYNNEI. With 3 bases removed from V and 11 bases from J, the gap between germline ends came to 13 bases. The CDR3 consists of 12 residues. The CDR3 loop is CASSDSGRGAFF. In nucleotides, the CDR3 is TGTGCCAGCAGTGATTCTGGTAGGGGTGCTTTCTTT.

The CDR3 DNA follows: TGTGCCACCGGGGGGGAGTACCAAGAGACCCAGTACTTC. Amino acid sequence: CATGGEYQETQYF. The V and J genes are TRBV24-1 and TRBJ2-5, with 7 bases that match TRBD2. This CDR3 is built from 13 residues. With 9 bases clipped from V and 0 bases from J, the junction kept 3 bases outside the gene matches. CDR1 and CDR2 from the germline V gene are KGHDR and SFDVKD.

In its sample, this clone was seen a few times. V gene TRBV7-2 combines with J gene TRBJ1-1; the D is unclear. Germline lookup yields CDR1 SGHTA and CDR2 FQGNSA. The CDR3 is 14 amino acids. The V end was cut by 5 bases, the J end by 0 bases, with 10 bases between. The CDR3 DNA reads as TGTGCCAGCAGCAATCGGAACTTGAACACTGAAGCTTTCTTT. Translating it yields CASSNRNLNTEAFF.

V usage is TRBV9 and J usage is TRBJ1-6, with TRBD1 matching over 7 bases. This CDR3 contains 14 residues. Germline V gene sequence: CDR1 SGDLS, CDR2 YYNGEE. Trimming cost V 4 bases and J 4 bases; bases outside gene matches: 2. CDR3 region: CASSPGQYNSPLHF. The CDR3 nucleotides are TGTGCCAGCAGCCCGGGACAGTATAATTCACCCCTCCACTTT.

The chain uses TRBV3-1 (or the pseudogene TRBV3-2) and TRBJ1-6; D is ambiguous. CDR3 size: 14 residues. Trimming took off 4 bases at V and 13 bases at J, with 17 bases between the two ends. Per germline, CDR1 LGHDT and CDR2 YNNKEL (reference sequence). The CDR3 coding sequence is TGTGCCAGCAGCCCTTCGACCGCTCCCCGTCCCCTCCACTTT. Encoded protein: CASSPSTAPRPLHF.

This chain links TRBV24-1 with TRBJ2-1; D is unclear. Germline CDR1 is KGHDR and CDR2 is SFDVKD. Trimming removed 0 bases at V and 10 bases at J, with 3 bases between. This CDR3 is 11 amino acids long. This CDR3 reads CATSDLFEQFF. As DNA, the CDR3 is TGTGCCACCAGTGATTTGTTCGAGCAGTTCTTC.

The rearrangement joins TRBV7-8 to TRBJ2-2, with 12 bases identical to TRBD2. The J segment lost 6 bases and the V segment lost 5 bases, leaving 4 bases of the junction unmatched. Germline CDR1 reads SGHVS; CDR2 reads FQNEAQ. This CDR3 contains 15 residues. The CDR3 loop reads CASSPSSGGAGELFF. CDR3 bases: TGTGCCAGCAGCCCCTCTAGCGGGGGGGCCGGGGAGCTGTTTTTT. The full variable domain, its missing parts supplied by reference TRBV7-8 and TRBJ2-2, is GAGVSQSPRYKVAKRGQDVALRCDPISGHVSLFWYQQALGQGPEFLTYFQNEAQLDKSGLPSDRFFAERPEGSVSTLKIQRTQQEDSAVYLCASSPSSGGAGELFFGEGSRLTVL.

V and J are TRBV3-1 (or the pseudogene TRBV3-2) and TRBJ2-3; D remains unclear. The CDR3 covers 13 residues. Trimming removed 3 bases at V and 0 bases at J, with 4 bases between. The germline gives CDR1 LGHDT, CDR2 YNNKEL (reference sequence). This CDR3 is CASSQLSTDTQYF. In nucleotides, the CDR3 is TGTGCCAGCAGCCAGCTCAGCACAGATACGCAGTATTTT.

The gene calls are TRBV7-9 and TRBJ1-4; D uncertain. Germline V lookup: CDR1 SEHNR, CDR2 FQNEAQ (reference sequence). The ends were cut back, 0 bases at V and 3 bases at J, with 11 bases in the middle. The CDR3 has 16 amino acids. CDR3 nucleotides: TGTGCCAGCAGCTTAGCGCAGAAACCGTCTAATGAAAAACTGTTTTTT. Translation: CASSLAQKPSNEKLFF.

The V gene is TRBV10-3, the J gene TRBJ2-7, with D tentatively TRBD1 (7 bases). V was cut by 4 bases and J by 2 bases, with 15 bases left in between. The germline gives CDR1 ENHRY, CDR2 SYGVKD. The CDR3 has 15 residues. CDR3 loop: CAISGGTENAYEQYF. In nucleotides, the CDR3 is TGTGCCATCAGTGGCGGGACAGAAAATGCCTACGAGCAGTACTTC.

The gene calls are TRBV7-9 and TRBJ2-2; 10 bases line up with TRBD1. The CDR3 contains 16 residues. V was pared by 0 bases and J by 7 bases, with 5 bases of the junction left unmatched. CDR1 and CDR2 (germline): SEHNR, FQNEAQ (reference sequence). CDR3 sequence: CASSLARQGADGELFF. As DNA, the CDR3 is TGTGCCAGCAGCTTAGCGAGACAGGGGGCCGACGGGGAGCTGTTTTTT.

V gene TRBV7-2 combines with J gene TRBJ1-5; D not resolved. This CDR3 spans 13 amino acids. Germline-derived CDR1 and CDR2 are SGHTA and FQGNSA. V was pared by 1 base and J by 6 bases, with 7 bases between. As DNA, the CDR3 is TGTGCCAGCAGCTTAGACGGCAGTCAGCCCCAGCATTTT. Amino acid sequence: CASSLDGSQPQHF.

The chain uses TRBV3-1 (or the pseudogene TRBV3-2) and TRBJ1-2, with D unresolved. The CDR3 spans 15 residues. Trimming shortened V by 5 bases and J by 0 bases, and 13 bases separated the two germline ends. Germline V lookup: CDR1 LGHDT, CDR2 YNNKEL (reference sequence). The CDR3 DNA reads TGTGCCAGCAGCGTAGAGGGAGTATCTAACTATGGCTACACCTTC. Its protein product is CASSVEGVSNYGYTF.

The rearrangement joins TRBV4-1 to TRBJ1-6, with D unclear. CDR3 length: 13 residues. V dropped 1 base and J dropped 6 bases, with 4 bases sitting between them. The germline V gene encodes CDR1 MGHRA and CDR2 YSYEKL. DNA of the CDR3: TGCGCCAGCAGCCAAGTTCTTAATTCACCCCTCCACTTT. This translates into CASSQVLNSPLHF.